A single sample is the source of the 14 T cell receptor beta chains below, sequenced in a study of T cell responses to AZD1222 COVID-19 vaccine. Profiled with immunoSEQ multiplex PCR; TCRdb holds only in-frame clones, not every one. The sample shows over 150,000 clones, 85% to 90% of them seen only once. Sequencing was performed on peripheral blood, taken on day 0 of AZD1222 vaccination. These receptor sequences come from an adult in good health.

The gene calls are TRBV2 and TRBJ2-7, with 7 bases fitting TRBD2. Germline loops: CDR1 SNHLY, CDR2 FYNNEI. The V and J ends lost 6 bases and 3 bases, in that order; junction bases with no gene match: 8. CDR3 size: 14 residues. This CDR3 reads CASREGLSDYEQYV. The CDR3 region has the DNA TGTGCCAGCAGGGAGGGACTAAGCGACTACGAGCAGTACGTC.

The V call is TRBV10-3, the J call TRBJ1-1; 9 nucleotides match TRBD1. Trimming at V came to 4 bases and at J to 1 base, leaving 7 bases not matched to a gene. Germline CDR1 reads ENHRY; CDR2 reads SYGVKD. The CDR3 loop spans 16 amino acids. The CDR3 reads CAISGGQGSWNTEAFF. CDR3 sequence (DNA): TGTGCCATCAGTGGGGGACAGGGCTCTTGGAACACTGAAGCTTTCTTT.

The chain uses TRBV29-1 and TRBJ2-1; D may be TRBD2 (6 bases). From germline, CDR1 is SQVTM and CDR2 ANQGSEA. The CDR3 length is 15 residues. Trimming left V 7 bases short and J 8 bases short, with 24 bases between. In DNA, the CDR3 is TGCAGCGCCACAGCGTCGGGACTTAAGACCCATGAGCAGTTCTTC. Amino acids: CSATASGLKTHEQFF.

CDR3 sequence reads: CASSYVGGGGELFF. CDR3 sequence (DNA): TGTGCCAGCAGCTATGTCGGGGGCGGCGGGGAGCTGTTTTTT. The gene calls are TRBV14 and TRBJ2-2, with D perhaps matching TRBD1 or TRBD2 (6 bases each). Germline lookup yields CDR1 SGHDN and CDR2 FVKESK. This CDR3 has 14 residues. Trimming cost V 5 bases and J 7 bases, with 14 bases left between them. Together with reference TRBV14 and TRBJ2-2, the CDR3 gives the full variable domain: EAGVTQFPSHSVIEKGQTVTLRCDPISGHDNLYWYRRVMGKEIKFLLHFVKESKQDESGMPNNRFLAERTGGTYSTLKVQPAELEDSGVYFCASSYVGGGGELFFGEGSRLTVL.

The rearrangement links TRBV6-5 to TRBJ2-7; D is uncertain. This CDR3 contains 12 residues. Germline V CDR1 and CDR2: MNHEY, SVGAGI. V was cut by 8 bases and J by 0 bases, with 8 bases left in between. The DNA of the CDR3 is TGTGCCAGCCGGGTAGACTCCTACGAGCAGTACTTC. It encodes CASRVDSYEQYF.

The rearrangement links TRBV25-1 to TRBJ2-1; TRBD2 might be the D (5 bases). This CDR3 is 13 amino acids long. The germline gives CDR1 MGHDK, CDR2 SYGVNS. Deletions cut 1 base from V and 12 bases from J, with 13 bases between. In DNA form, the CDR3 reads TGTGCCAGCAGTGAATTTCGAGGGAGTCGGCAGTTCTTC. Protein: CASSEFRGSRQFF. Full variable domain (remainder filled in from reference TRBV25-1 and TRBJ2-1): EADIYQTPRYLVIGTGKKITLECSQTMGHDKMYWYQQDPGMELHLIHYSYGVNSTEKGDLSSESTVSRIRTEHFPLTLESARPSHTSQYLCASSEFRGSRQFFGPGTRLTVL.

The J gene is TRBJ2-7, the V gene TRBV9; D is uncertain. The CDR3 loop spans 13 amino acids. Germline CDR1 and CDR2: SGDLS and YYNGEE. V was shortened by 1 base and J by 3 bases, with 8 bases between the two germline ends. CDR3 sequence: CASSVSVGYEQYF. CDR3 sequence (DNA): TGTGCCAGCAGCGTATCCGTGGGCTACGAGCAGTACTTC.

This chain connects TRBV9 to TRBJ1-1, with 8 bases identical to TRBD1. Per the germline V gene, CDR1 is SGDLS and CDR2 is YYNGEE. V lost 4 bases and J lost 1; bases outside the gene matches: 6. The length of the CDR3 is 15 residues. The CDR3 nucleotides are TGTGCCAGCAGCTCCCGACAGGGGAGGAACACTGAAGCTTTCTTT. Amino acid sequence: CASSSRQGRNTEAFF.

This chain uses TRBV7-9 with TRBJ2-5, with D tentatively TRBD1 (5 bases). Germline V lookup: CDR1 SEHNR, CDR2 FQNEAQ (reference sequence). Trimming took 0 bases from V and 10 from J, leaving 9 bases between them. This CDR3 has 12 amino acids. As DNA, the CDR3 is TGTGCCAGCAGCTTAGCGAGGCAGGGCCAGTACTTC. Translating it yields CASSLARQGQYF.

The chain has TRBV4-2 and TRBJ1-4, with 7 bases identical to TRBD1. There are 16 residues in the CDR3. Trimming removed 1 base from V and 3 bases from J; junction bases left unmatched: 5. The germline V gene has CDR1 LGHNA and CDR2 YNFKEQ. The CDR3 reads CASSQAGGEANEKLFF. CDR3 sequence (DNA): TGTGCCAGCAGCCAAGCAGGGGGGGAAGCTAATGAAAAACTGTTTTTT.

This clone was counted a single time. The V call is TRBV7-6, the J call TRBJ1-4; tentative D call: TRBD1 (5 bases). The CDR3 extends over 15 amino acids. Trimming removed 5 bases at V and 8 bases at J, with 18 bases between. Germline assignment: CDR1 SGHVS and CDR2 FNYEAQ. The CDR3 region has the DNA TGTGCCAGCAGCCCGTTTGGGGCGGTGGGAGAAAAACTGTTTTTT. It specifies CASSPFGAVGEKLFF.

In regard to this clone: Other DNA sequences in this specimen translate into the identical CDR3. The V gene is TRBV18, the J gene TRBJ2-7; no definite D call. The germline V gene has CDR1 KGHSH and CDR2 LQKENI. There are 13 residues in the CDR3. The germline V and J ends were trimmed by 1 base and 0 bases, with 4 bases remaining between them. The CDR3: CASSPQDSYEQYV. The CDR3 DNA sequence: TGTGCCAGCTCACCACAGGACTCCTACGAGCAGTACGTC.

V is TRBV5-6 and J is TRBJ2-7; 11 bases fit TRBD1. Germline trimming cut 0 bases from V and 2 bases from J; bases unmatched to any gene: 4. Germline values: CDR1 SGHDT, CDR2 YYEEEE. The CDR3 is 16 amino acids. The CDR3 sequence is CASSLAPGQGAYEQYV. The DNA of the CDR3 is TGTGCCAGCAGCTTGGCTCCGGGACAGGGGGCCTACGAGCAGTACGTC.

This chain connects TRBV9 to TRBJ1-1, with D maybe TRBD1 (6 bases). The ends were cut back, 4 bases at V and 0 bases at J, with 13 bases in the middle. This CDR3 contains 15 residues. CDR1 and CDR2 (germline): SGDLS, YYNGEE. CDR3 loop: CASSPRQDMNTEAFF. For the CDR3, the DNA is TGTGCCAGCAGCCCTAGACAGGACATGAACACTGAAGCTTTCTTT. Supplemented by reference TRBV9 and TRBJ1-1, the full variable domain reads DSGVTQTPKHLITATGQRVTLRCSPRSGDLSVYWYQQSLDQGLQFLIQYYNGEERAKGNILERFSAQQFPDLHSELNLSSLELGDSALYFCASSPRQDMNTEAFFGQGTRLTVV.